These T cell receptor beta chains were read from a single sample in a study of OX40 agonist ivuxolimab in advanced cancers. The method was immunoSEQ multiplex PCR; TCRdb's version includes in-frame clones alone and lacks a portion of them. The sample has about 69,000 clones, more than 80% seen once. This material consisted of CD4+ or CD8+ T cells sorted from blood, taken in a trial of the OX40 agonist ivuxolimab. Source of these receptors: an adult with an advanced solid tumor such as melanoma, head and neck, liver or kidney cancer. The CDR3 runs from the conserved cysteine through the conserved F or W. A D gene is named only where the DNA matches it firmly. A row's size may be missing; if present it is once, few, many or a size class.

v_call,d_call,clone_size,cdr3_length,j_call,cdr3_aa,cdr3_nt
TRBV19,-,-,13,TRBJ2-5,CASSSPVEETQYF,TGTGCCAGTTCTAGCCCCGTGGAGGAGACCCAGTACTTC
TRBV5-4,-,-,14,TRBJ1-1,CASSSQTRNTEAFF,TGTGCCAGCAGCTCGCAGACACGAAACACTGAAGCTTTCTTT
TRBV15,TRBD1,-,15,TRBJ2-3,CATSGDREEVLTQYF,TGTGCCACCAGCGGGGACAGGGAGGAAGTACTCACGCAGTATTTT
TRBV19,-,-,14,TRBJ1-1,CASTLQGLNTEAFF,TGTGCCAGTACCCTCCAGGGGCTGAACACTGAAGCTTTCTTT
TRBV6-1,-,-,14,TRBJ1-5,CASSLDGSNQPQHF,TGTGCCAGCAGTCTAGACGGTTCCAATCAGCCCCAGCATTTT
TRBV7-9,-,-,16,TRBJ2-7,CASSFGRQNVDYEQYF,TGTGCCAGCAGCTTCGGACGGCAGAACGTCGACTACGAGCAGTACTTC
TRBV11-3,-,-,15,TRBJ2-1,CASSLRHSSYNEQFF,TGTGCCAGCAGCTTACGGCATAGCTCCTACAATGAGCAGTTCTTC
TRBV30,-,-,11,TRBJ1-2,CAWMTAYGYTF,TGTGCCTGGATGACAGCGTATGGCTACACCTTC
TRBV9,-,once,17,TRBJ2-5,CASSGSLRGDPQETQYF,TGTGCCAGCAGCGGATCGCTCAGGGGAGATCCACAAGAGACCCAGTACTTC
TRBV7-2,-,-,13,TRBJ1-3,CASDGGPGNTIYF,TGTGCCAGCGACGGGGGGCCCGGAAACACCATATATTTT
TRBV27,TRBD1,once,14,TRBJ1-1,CASSFGAGGTEAFF,TGTGCCAGCAGTTTTGGGGCAGGGGGCACTGAAGCTTTCTTT
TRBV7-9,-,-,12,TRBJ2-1,CASSFSLNEQFF,TGTGCCAGCAGCTTTAGCCTCAATGAGCAGTTCTTC
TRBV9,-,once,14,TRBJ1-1,CASSVGAGNTEAFF,TGTGCCAGCAGCGTAGGGGCAGGGAACACTGAAGCTTTCTTT
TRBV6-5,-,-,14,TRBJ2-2,CASSYEGGTGELFF,TGTGCCAGCAGTTACGAGGGGGGGACCGGGGAGCTGTTTTTT
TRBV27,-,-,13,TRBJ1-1,CASSLSNRSPAFF,TGTGCCAGCAGTTTATCGAACCGTTCGCCAGCTTTCTTT
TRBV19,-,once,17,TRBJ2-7,CASSAGLSPRGSYEQYF,TGTGCCAGTAGCGCCGGGCTCTCACCTCGAGGCTCCTACGAGCAGTACTTC
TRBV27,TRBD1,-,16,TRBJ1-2,CASSPLPGQGLQGYTF,TGTGCCAGCAGTCCCCTCCCCGGACAGGGCTTGCAAGGCTACACCTTC
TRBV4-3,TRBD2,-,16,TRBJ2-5,CASSQVLAGEEETQYF,TGCGCCAGCAGCCAAGTTCTGGCGGGGGAAGAAGAGACCCAGTACTTC
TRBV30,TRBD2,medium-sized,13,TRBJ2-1,CALGLADYNEQFF,TGTGCCTTGGGACTAGCGGATTACAATGAGCAGTTCTTC
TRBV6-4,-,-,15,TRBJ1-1,CASSVSALMNTEAFF,TGTGCCAGCAGTGTCTCCGCCTTGATGAACACTGAAGCTTTCTTT
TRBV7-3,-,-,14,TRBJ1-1,CASSSPGVNTEAFF,TGTGCCAGCAGCTCCCCAGGGGTGAACACTGAAGCTTTCTTT
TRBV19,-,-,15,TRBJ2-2,CAYPYRDTDTGELFF,TGTGCCTACCCTTACCGGGACACAGACACCGGGGAGCTGTTTTTT
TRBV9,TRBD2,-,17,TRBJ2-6,CASSVEREGAGANVLTF,TGTGCCAGCAGCGTAGAGCGGGAGGGCGCTGGGGCCAACGTCCTGACTTTC
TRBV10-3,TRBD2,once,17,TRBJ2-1,CATMGLAGVTTYNEQFF,TGTGCCACCATGGGACTAGCGGGGGTCACAACCTACAATGAGCAGTTCTTC
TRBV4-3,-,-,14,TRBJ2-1,CASSQDGTYNEQFF,TGCGCCAGCAGCCAAGATGGGACGTACAATGAGCAGTTCTTC
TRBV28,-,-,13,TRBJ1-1,CASSLSENTEAFF,TGTGCCAGCAGTTTATCAGAGAACACTGAAGCTTTCTTT
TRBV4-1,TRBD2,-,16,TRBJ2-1,CASSHPGGGAYNEQFF,TGCGCCAGCAGCCACCCGGGCGGGGGTGCCTACAATGAGCAGTTCTTC
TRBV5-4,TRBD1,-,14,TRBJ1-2,CASSPGQGAHGYTF,TGTGCCAGCAGCCCGGGACAGGGGGCGCATGGCTACACCTTC
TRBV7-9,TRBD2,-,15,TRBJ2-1,CASSLLAGGYNEQFF,TGTGCCAGCAGCTTACTAGCGGGAGGGTACAATGAGCAGTTCTTC
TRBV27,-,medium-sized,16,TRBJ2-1,CASGRPLPSSYNEQFF,TGTGCCAGCGGCCGACCCTTACCGAGCTCCTACAATGAGCAGTTCTTC
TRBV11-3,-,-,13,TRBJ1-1,CASSLFWNQEAFF,TGTGCCAGCAGCCTCTTTTGGAACCAGGAGGCTTTCTTT
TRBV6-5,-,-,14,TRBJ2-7,CASSYSKDWTEQYF,TGTGCCAGCAGTTACTCGAAGGATTGGACAGAGCAGTACTTC
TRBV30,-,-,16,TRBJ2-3,CAWRGGAEGAEDTQYF,TGTGCCTGGAGGGGGGGGGCGGAGGGGGCAGAGGATACGCAGTATTTT
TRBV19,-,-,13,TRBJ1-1,CASRQGSWTEAFF,TGTGCCAGTAGGCAGGGGAGTTGGACTGAAGCTTTCTTT
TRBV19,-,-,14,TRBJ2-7,CASSIEARTDEQYF,TGTGCCAGTAGTATAGAGGCCAGGACGGACGAGCAGTACTTC
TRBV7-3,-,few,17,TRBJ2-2,CASSLSAGRLNTGELFF,TGTGCCAGCAGCTTATCAGCGGGCAGGTTGAACACCGGGGAGCTGTTTTTT
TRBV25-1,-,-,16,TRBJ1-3,CASSGRQSNSGNTIYF,TGTGCCAGCAGTGGGAGACAGTCTAACTCTGGAAACACCATATATTTT
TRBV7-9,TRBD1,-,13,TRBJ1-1,CASSRTGGGEAFF,TGTGCCAGCAGCCGGACAGGGGGAGGGGAAGCTTTCTTT
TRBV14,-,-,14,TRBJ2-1,CASSPLGTVFEQFF,TGTGCCAGCAGCCCCCTCGGCACTGTCTTTGAGCAGTTCTTC
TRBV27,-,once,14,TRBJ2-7,CASSFGFQGREQYF,TGTGCCAGCAGTTTCGGGTTCCAGGGGAGAGAGCAGTACTTC
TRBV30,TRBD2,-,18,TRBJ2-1,CAWTPPLMTSLAGHEQFF,TGTGCCTGGACCCCGCCCCTTATGACTAGCCTAGCCGGCCATGAGCAGTTCTTC
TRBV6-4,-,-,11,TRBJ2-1,CASSDGNEQFF,TGTGCCAGCAGTGACGGAAATGAGCAGTTCTTC
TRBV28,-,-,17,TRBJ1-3,CASSPMTKVLSGNTIYF,TGTGCCAGCAGTCCCATGACGAAGGTTCTCTCTGGAAACACCATATATTTT
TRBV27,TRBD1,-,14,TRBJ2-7,CASSRQGSPHEQYF,TGTGCCAGCAGCAGACAGGGTAGTCCCCACGAGCAGTACTTC
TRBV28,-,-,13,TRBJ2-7,CASSLRGWYEQYF,TGTGCCAGCAGCTTAAGGGGTTGGTACGAGCAGTACTTC
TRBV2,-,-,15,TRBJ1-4,CASRGTFPTNEKLFF,TGTGCCAGCAGGGGGACATTTCCAACTAATGAAAAACTGTTTTTT
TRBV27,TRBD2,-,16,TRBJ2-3,CASSFSSGLGTDTQYF,TGTGCCAGCAGCTTCTCTAGCGGGCTCGGCACAGATACGCAGTATTTT
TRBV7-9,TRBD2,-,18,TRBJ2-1,CASSSPTSGSSPFNEQFF,TGTGCCAGCAGCTCCCCGACTAGCGGGAGTTCCCCGTTCAATGAGCAGTTCTTC